The clone carrying this T cell receptor beta chain was counted at least ten times. The antigen is unknown. In TCRdb, the reads were re-called with MiXCR into one record per CDR3 protein. This table has 250,000 to 300,000 distinct CDR3 sequences, less than 25% appearing once. The data are from a study of T cell repertoires in cytomegalovirus infection. Turning to the study itself: The study used recently identified HLA-C-restricted and well-studied HLA-B-restricted CMV epitopes. It was the public TCR beta signatures that indicated both CMV infection and matching HLA type.

General study points: Pooled public TCR beta family frequency picked out CMV carriers with the relevant HLA.

The CDR3 sequence is 14 residues long. The germline CDR1 and CDR2 sequences are SGDLS and YYNGEE. Trimming stripped 6 bases from V and 1 base from J, with 13 bases between. Sequencing was performed on cultured PBMCs, taken from culture after CMV antigen stimulation. This receptor was obtained from a human donor in good health (CMV status not recorded). Some clones in this sample may be carry-over from other donors' samples. The chain has TRBV9 and TRBJ1-1; D not certain. CDR3 DNA: TGTGCCAGCACTCCTGGGTGGGGGAACACTGAAGCTTTCTTT. Translating gives CASTPGWGNTEAFF.